This entry lists 10 T cell receptor beta chains sequenced from one sample in a study of cytomegalovirus exposure and HLA in healthy donors. Produced via immunoSEQ multiplex PCR; TCRdb's table is partial and in-frame only. The sample carries about 220,000 clones, around four fifths recorded once. Source material: PBMCs. Source of these receptors: a woman aged 25-40 years in good health and CMV-seropositive.

This chain joins TRBV14 and TRBJ2-1, with 8 bases that match TRBD1. CDR1 SGHDN and CDR2 FVKESK come from the germline V gene. CDR3 length equals 16 residues. With V trimmed by 5 bases and J by 4 bases, 10 bases remained unmatched. In DNA, the CDR3 is TGTGCCAGCAGCTTCAGACCGGGACAGGCGTACAATGAGCAGTTCTTC. It translates to CASSFRPGQAYNEQFF.

The rearrangement links TRBV5-1 to TRBJ1-2; possibly TRBD1 for D (6 bases). Germline assignment: CDR1 SGHRS and CDR2 YFSETQ. Trimming pared 4 bases from V and 2 bases from J, leaving 18 bases between. The CDR3 is 16 residues long. The CDR3 region is CASSANYREKNYGYTF. Written as DNA, the CDR3 is TGCGCCAGCAGCGCGAATTACAGGGAGAAGAACTATGGCTACACCTTC.

The chain uses TRBV4-1 and TRBJ2-1; D is possibly TRBD2 (5 bases). The CDR3 sequence is 16 residues long. The germline gives CDR1 MGHRA, CDR2 YSYEKL. The V and J ends lost 3 bases and 9 bases respectively, with 21 bases between them. The CDR3 is CASSHTTALGSGEQFF. CDR3 nucleotides: TGCGCCAGCAGCCATACTACTGCCCTGGGGAGCGGTGAGCAGTTCTTC.

This clone showed up just once. V is TRBV6-5 and J is TRBJ1-5; a weak D match, TRBD1 (6 bases). Trimming took off 6 bases at V and 7 bases at J, with 13 bases between the two ends. Germline V gene sequence: CDR1 MNHEY, CDR2 SVGAGI. This CDR3 has 13 amino acids. The CDR3 bases are TGTGCCAGCAGCCCCTCGGGGGCGCAGCCCCAGCATTTT. Encoded protein: CASSPSGAQPQHF.

The chain carries TRBV7-2 and TRBJ2-7; no firm D call. The CDR3 consists of 16 residues. CDR1 SGHTA and CDR2 FQGNSA come from the germline V gene. The V gene lost 3 bases and the J gene lost 2 bases, with 17 bases spanning the gap. The chain's CDR3 is CASSFPPQLRPYEQYF. The CDR3, as DNA: TGTGCCAGCAGCTTCCCCCCACAGCTTCGTCCCTACGAGCAGTACTTC.

The genes are TRBV7-9 and TRBJ1-1; D gene uncertain. Trimming pared 4 bases from V and 1 base from J, leaving 4 bases between. This CDR3 region has 12 residues. Per germline, CDR1 SEHNR and CDR2 FQNEAQ (reference sequence). Here the CDR3 DNA reads TGTGCCAGCAGCTGGGAGAACACTGAAGCTTTCTTT. Protein product: CASSWENTEAFF.

This sequence joins TRBV6-6 and TRBJ1-5, with 7 bases fitting TRBD1. CDR1 MNHNY and CDR2 SVGAGI come from the germline V gene (reference sequence). The J segment lost 5 bases and the V segment lost 7 bases, leaving 11 bases of the junction unmatched. The CDR3 runs to 15 residues. The CDR3: CASTTDRSGDQPQHF. The CDR3 DNA reads as TGTGCCAGCACCACGGACAGGTCCGGGGATCAGCCCCAGCATTTT.

The chain employs TRBV30 and TRBJ1-2; the D gene is possibly TRBD1 (5 bases). This CDR3 is 14 amino acids long. Germline CDR1 and CDR2: GTSNPN and SVGIG (reference sequence). V lost 2 bases and J 5 bases, leaving 15 bases between the germline ends. The CDR3 spells CAWSFWTQQYGYTF. As DNA, the CDR3 is TGTGCCTGGAGTTTTTGGACACAGCAATATGGCTACACCTTC.

CDR3 bases: TGCGCCAGCAGTGAGTCCGGGACAGGACAAAACATTCAGTACTTC. This sequence encodes CASSESGTGQNIQYF. This sequence joins TRBV10-1 and TRBJ2-4; TRBD1 aligns across 8 bases. The CDR3 runs to 15 residues. V lost 0 bases and J lost 5; bases outside the gene matches: 3. Germline assignment: CDR1 WNHNN and CDR2 SYGVQD (reference sequence).

The J gene is TRBJ1-5, the V gene TRBV6-5; D is ambiguous. Trimming took off 5 bases at V and 7 bases at J, with 12 bases between the two ends. CDR3 length: 13 residues. Germline V CDR1 and CDR2: MNHEY, SVGAGI. Here the CDR3 reads CASSRDLQQPQHF. The CDR3 DNA follows: TGTGCCAGCAGTAGAGACCTACAGCAGCCCCAGCATTTT.